This T cell receptor (beta chain) was sequenced for a study of metastatic and nonmetastatic thyroid tumors. Study in general: Repertoires of blood and of tissue (tumor or nodule) from malignant and benign thyroid patients were compared.

Study processing details: Using the CDR3 differences seen across clinicopathological groups, the authors built a distant-metastasis classifier for papillary thyroid cancer, which was meant to discriminate distant-metastatic patients. TCRdb re-called clones from the PCR reads using MiXCR. For this entry, the V and J calls and clone size follow TCRdb and not the study's own pipeline. Of roughly 18,000 clones in the sample, around a quarter were seen once. Study results and caveats: As reported, TCR beta diversity in blood and tumor was significantly higher in malignant thyroid tumors than in benign nodules.

V trimming: 6 bases; J trimming: 14 bases; junction bases outside the gene matches: 7. Germline V gene sequence: CDR1 MNHNS, CDR2 SASEGT. The CDR3 is 12 residues long. Patients were all untreated before their thyroid surgery. This clone was observed a few times. No antigen is known for it. The chain uses TRBV6-1 and TRBJ1-6; 7 bases agree with TRBD1. The sequence came from a female donor with papillary thyroid cancer or a benign thyroid nodule (not recorded which). Some clones in this sample may be carry-over from other donors' samples. Sequencing was done on a sample of tumor tissue. CDR3 sequence reads: CASRKEGATLHF. CDR3 sequence (DNA): TGTGCCAGCAGAAAGGAGGGGGCCACCCTCCACTTT.